This T cell receptor beta chain was documented in a study of beta chain features in type 1 diabetes. Every bit of the isolated RNA underwent reverse transcription, so sequencing read expressed TCRB transcripts. Assay used: immunoSEQ multiplex PCR; TCRdb lists only in-frame clones, some missing. The sample has roughly 140,000 clones; less than 9% are singletons. The CDR3 loop spans 15 amino acids. The germline V gene has CDR1 SGHRS and CDR2 YFSETQ. The ends lost 0 bases at V and 9 bases at J; junction bases unmatched: 9. This clone came up a few times. Sequencing was performed on central memory CD4+ T cells from blood. The receptor comes from a woman aged 30 to 39 in good health. The chain is built from TRBV5-1 and TRBJ2-1; TRBD1 matches 7 bases. The CDR3 region is CASSLAPDRAIEQFF. The CDR3 coding sequence is TGCGCCAGCAGCTTGGCCCCTGACAGGGCAATTGAGCAGTTCTTC.